Shown below are 25 T cell receptor beta chains from a single sample sequenced in a study of shared clonotypes between healthy human individuals. CD45RO-negative cells were positively selected for CCR7, leaving out terminally differentiated effector memory CD45RA+ cells. Clones were sequenced by immunoSEQ multiplex PCR, and TCRdb holds only the in-frame ones, with some missing. The sample lists fewer than 850,000 clones; just over 95% were seen once. The specimen sequenced was naive CD8+ T cells sorted from blood. The receptor source for this set is a man in his thirties or forties in good health.

The gene calls are TRBV19 and TRBJ2-1; TRBD2 is a possible D gene (6 bases). Trimming left V 6 bases short and J 11 bases short, with 14 bases between. CDR1 and CDR2 (germline): LNHDA, SQIVND (reference sequence). The CDR3 extends over 12 amino acids. The CDR3 bases are TGTGCCAGTAGGGGGGACCGGGAGCAGCAGTTCTTC. This encodes CASRGDREQQFF.

This chain uses TRBV25-1 with TRBJ2-7, with D tentatively TRBD1 (6 bases). With 6 bases removed from V and 4 bases from J, the gap between germline ends came to 19 bases. The CDR3 is made up of 15 amino acids. Germline assignment: CDR1 MGHDK and CDR2 SYGVNS. Written as DNA, the CDR3 is TGTGCCAGCAGCGCTGAACAGGGACCCGGGTACGAGCAGTACTTC. Its translation: CASSAEQGPGYEQYF.

The chain carries TRBV19 and TRBJ2-7; perhaps TRBD1 as D (6 bases). The germline V and J ends were trimmed by 10 bases and 0 bases, with 16 bases remaining between them. The V gene's germline CDR1 is LNHDA and CDR2 SQIVND (reference sequence). This CDR3 contains 14 residues. CDR3 region: CATAARGISYEQYF. DNA of the CDR3: TGTGCCACAGCCGCCAGGGGAATCTCCTACGAGCAGTACTTC.

The genes are TRBV5-4 and TRBJ1-4; no firm D call. The CDR3 sequence is 12 residues long. Germline CDR1 reads SGHNT; CDR2 reads YYREEE (reference sequence). Deletions cut 2 bases from V and 7 bases from J, with 6 bases between. The CDR3 DNA is TGTGCCAGCAGCTTCTTGGGTGAAAAACTGTTTTTT. It codes for CASSFLGEKLFF.

The V and J genes are TRBV7-9 and TRBJ2-1; TRBD2 might be the D (5 bases). Germline V gives CDR1 SEHNR, CDR2 FQNEAQ (reference sequence). Trimming left V 2 bases short and J 5 bases short, with 10 bases between. CDR3 length: 14 residues. CDR3 in amino acids: CASSLPDYNNEQFF. As DNA, the CDR3 is TGTGCCAGCAGCTTACCCGACTATAACAATGAGCAGTTCTTC.

The J gene is TRBJ1-1, the V gene TRBV6-5; 10 positions match TRBD1. Germline CDR1 and CDR2: MNHEY and SVGAGI. The CDR3 runs to 13 residues. V was pared by 5 bases and J by 6 bases, with 3 bases of the junction left unmatched. CDR3 coding DNA: TGTGCCAGCAGTGGACAGGGGGTTGCTGAAGCTTTCTTT. It codes for CASSGQGVAEAFF.

This chain links TRBV7-8 with TRBJ2-7, with a tentative D call TRBD1 (5 bases). Germline CDR1 reads SGHVS; CDR2 reads FQNEAQ. This CDR3 spans 16 amino acids. V was clipped by 5 bases and J by 1 base, with 18 bases between them. The CDR3: CASSKPDRALSYEQYF. In nucleotides, the CDR3 is TGTGCCAGCAGCAAGCCCGACAGAGCACTTTCCTACGAGCAGTACTTC.

The chain couples TRBV27 to TRBJ1-5; a weak D match, TRBD1 (6 bases). Trimming removed 5 bases at V and 4 bases at J, with 15 bases between. The CDR3 totals 15 residues. From germline, CDR1 is MNHEY and CDR2 SMNVEV (reference sequence). The CDR3 DNA sequence: TGTGCCAGCAGTCCGCGTCCCACAGGGAATCAGCCCCAGCATTTT. The encoded protein is CASSPRPTGNQPQHF.

V and J are TRBV4-1 and TRBJ1-1; 7 nucleotides align to TRBD1. The CDR3 loop spans 13 amino acids. V dropped 4 bases and J dropped 4; count of bases not matched to a gene: 3. Germline V gene data show CDR1 as MGHRA and CDR2 as YSYEKL. CDR3 region: CASSLYRGTEAFF. The CDR3 DNA follows: TGCGCCAGCAGCCTATACAGGGGCACTGAAGCTTTCTTT.

The CDR3 coding sequence is TGTGCCAGCAGCTTAGTTACAGGGTTGGATAACGAGCAGTACTTC. Amino acid sequence: CASSLVTGLDNEQYF. V and J are TRBV7-9 and TRBJ2-7; TRBD1 is a possible D gene (6 bases). Germline V gene lookup returns CDR1 SEHNR and CDR2 FQNEAQ (reference sequence). The germline V and J ends were trimmed by 1 base and 5 bases, with 15 bases remaining between them. The CDR3 sequence is 15 residues long.

This clone was picked up one time. Other DNA sequences in this sample translate to the same CDR3. The rearrangement links TRBV5-1 to TRBJ2-3; D remains unclear. Germline V gene sequence: CDR1 SGHRS, CDR2 YFSETQ. This CDR3 is 13 amino acids long. With 5 bases removed from V and 2 bases from J, the gap between germline ends came to 9 bases. CDR3 coding DNA: TGCGCCAGCAGTCTCGTCCCCACAGATACGCAGTATTTT. Translated, it gives CASSLVPTDTQYF.

This chain connects TRBV29-1 to TRBJ2-1, with 7 nucleotides matching TRBD2. V lost 6 bases to trimming and J lost 10 bases; unmatched junction nucleotides: 15. This CDR3 is 14 amino acids long. Per germline, CDR1 SQVTM and CDR2 ANQGSEA. CDR3 DNA: TGCAGCGTAGCGGGACTACCGCTCACCTCGGAGCAGTTCTTC. This sequence encodes CSVAGLPLTSEQFF.

In DNA form, the CDR3 reads TGTGCCAGCAGCGTAGGGACCATGAACACTGAAGCTTTCTTT. It specifies CASSVGTMNTEAFF. V is TRBV9 and J is TRBJ1-1; D is uncertain. Per the germline V gene, CDR1 is SGDLS and CDR2 is YYNGEE. Deletions cut 0 bases from V and 0 bases from J, with 6 bases between. The CDR3 sequence is 14 residues long.

V is TRBV2 and J is TRBJ2-1; possibly TRBD1 or TRBD2 for D (5 bases each). Deletions cut 6 bases from V and 12 bases from J, with 15 bases between. The CDR3 has 12 residues. The germline CDR1 and CDR2 sequences are SNHLY and FYNNEI. CDR3 loop: CASRLGALGQFF. The CDR3, as DNA: TGTGCCAGCAGACTCGGGGCGCTTGGGCAGTTCTTC.

This clone was detected only a few times. The rearrangement links TRBV27 to TRBJ2-7; 10 bases align to TRBD2. The CDR3 covers 14 residues. J was trimmed by 7 bases and V by 3 bases; bases with no gene match: 6. Germline loops: CDR1 MNHEY, CDR2 SMNVEV (reference sequence). CDR3 in amino acids: CASSFASGSREQYF. Here the CDR3 DNA reads TGTGCCAGCAGTTTCGCTAGCGGGAGTCGTGAGCAGTACTTC.

This rearrangement joins TRBV7-8 to TRBJ2-1, with TRBD2 matching over 14 bases. CDR1 SGHVS and CDR2 FQNEAQ come from the germline V gene. Germline trimming cut 5 bases from V and 8 bases from J; bases unmatched to any gene: 5. The length of the CDR3 is 15 residues. CDR3 protein: CASSPPGLAGDEQFF. As DNA, the CDR3 is TGTGCCAGCAGCCCACCGGGACTAGCGGGAGATGAGCAGTTCTTC.

The chain recombines TRBV27 with TRBJ2-7; TRBD1 might be the D (6 bases). The V end lost 3 bases, the J end lost 6 bases, and 18 bases lay between the germline ends. The CDR3 covers 15 residues. The V gene's germline CDR1 is MNHEY and CDR2 SMNVEV (reference sequence). CDR3 DNA: TGTGCCAGCAGTTTTGGGGGCCTAGGAAGTAGCGAGCAGTACTTC. This gives the protein CASSFGGLGSSEQYF.

The J gene is TRBJ2-7, the V gene TRBV4-1; D is perhaps TRBD1 (6 bases). This CDR3 contains 15 residues. V gave up 5 bases and J gave up 5 bases, with 19 bases separating them. Per germline, CDR1 MGHRA and CDR2 YSYEKL. The CDR3 coding sequence is TGCGCCAGCAGCTCGCAGACAGGTGCCACCCACGAGCAGTACTTC. This sequence encodes CASSSQTGATHEQYF.

The rearrangement links TRBV5-6 to TRBJ2-1, with 7 bases fitting TRBD2. The J segment lost 4 bases and the V segment lost 4 bases, leaving 11 bases of the junction unmatched. Germline CDR1 SGHDT, CDR2 YYEEEE. This CDR3 is 16 amino acids long. The CDR3 spells CASSPESGKRYNEQFF. In DNA form, the CDR3 reads TGTGCCAGCAGCCCGGAAAGCGGGAAAAGGTACAATGAGCAGTTCTTC.

The chain has TRBV11-2 and TRBJ2-5; 9 bases are a match to TRBD1. The V segment lost 7 bases and the J segment 4 bases; nucleotides outside the gene matches: 7. Germline CDR1 reads SGHAT; CDR2 reads FQNNGV. The CDR3 is 14 amino acids. The CDR3 is CASTRTGGGETQYF. DNA of the CDR3: TGTGCCAGCACCCGAACAGGGGGCGGAGAGACCCAGTACTTC.

The V call is TRBV27, the J call TRBJ2-6, with D hard to call. This CDR3 has 13 residues. Germline lookup yields CDR1 MNHEY and CDR2 SMNVEV (reference sequence). Trimming stripped 6 bases from V and 4 bases from J, with 7 bases between. The CDR3 reads CASRKVGANVLTF. The CDR3 DNA is TGTGCCAGCAGAAAGGTGGGGGCCAACGTCCTGACTTTC.

Only one count was recorded for this clone. The chain carries TRBV11-2 and TRBJ2-1; D not resolved. Germline V gives CDR1 SGHAT, CDR2 FQNNGV. The length of the CDR3 is 13 residues. V was trimmed by 1 base and J by 4 bases, leaving 5 bases between them. CDR3 nucleotides: TGTGCCAGCAGCTTAGTTAAGTACAATGAGCAGTTCTTC. It yields the protein CASSLVKYNEQFF.

This chain connects TRBV14 to TRBJ2-1; D remains ambiguous. Germline V gene lookup returns CDR1 SGHDN and CDR2 FVKESK. V shed 4 bases and J shed 6 bases, with 10 bases lying between them. This CDR3 contains 13 residues. CDR3 residues: CASSPQSPNEQFF. The CDR3 bases are TGTGCCAGCAGCCCACAGAGCCCCAATGAGCAGTTCTTC.

V and J are TRBV6-1 and TRBJ2-4; TRBD1 agrees at 8 bases. Per the germline V gene, CDR1 is MNHNS and CDR2 is SASEGT. The CDR3 runs 15 residues. With 8 bases clipped from V and 3 bases from J, the junction kept 9 bases outside the gene matches. The CDR3 DNA reads TGTGCCAGCGGGGACAGGCTACCTTTCAAAAACATTCAGTACTTC. Protein product: CASGDRLPFKNIQYF.

In this sample, this clone turned up once. The chain has TRBV16 and TRBJ2-7; 7 nucleotides agree with TRBD1. V lost 3 bases and J lost 3; bases outside the gene matches: 8. The CDR3 length is 15 residues. CDR1 is KGHSY, CDR2 FQNENV, per germline. Here the CDR3 reads CASSQSTGTNYEQYF. The CDR3 DNA reads as TGTGCCAGCAGCCAGTCGACAGGGACGAACTACGAGCAGTACTTC.